The TCR beta chain under discussion was sequenced for a study of blood T cell repertoires in COVID-19. Study details: Samples representing acute and convalescent COVID-19 were sourced from the United States, Italy and Spain. In each case, the material was cDNA or gDNA derived from T cells, B-cell-depleted T cells, or PBMCs.

The assay was immunoSEQ multiplex PCR, and TCRdb's table has in-frame clones only and misses some. The sample shows around 400,000 clones, more than 70% of them seen only once. Participant-given clinical history determined each cohort assignment. The source is a woman younger than 30 who had been exposed to COVID-19. Sequencing used PBMCs or T cells enriched from blood (not recorded which).

The CDR3 loop reads CASSFHRGPYNEQFF. The DNA of the CDR3 is TGTGCCAGCAGCTTCCACAGGGGGCCCTACAATGAGCAGTTCTTC. The rearrangement joins TRBV11-1 to TRBJ2-1, with 9 nucleotides matching TRBD1. J lost 2 bases, V lost 3 bases, and 2 bases had no gene match. The CDR3 is 15 residues long. Germline V gene lookup returns CDR1 SGHAT and CDR2 FQDESV (reference sequence).